A single T cell receptor (beta chain) is shown here with its context. Its antigen is unknown. The CDR3 contains 15 residues. Trimming at V came to 5 bases and at J to 3 bases, leaving 4 bases not matched to a gene. Per germline, CDR1 SEHNR and CDR2 FQNEAQ (reference sequence). PCR was performed using 60 Vbeta and 13 Jbeta primers. TCRdb's copy holds only in-frame clones and misses some; the assay was immunoSEQ multiplex PCR. Of roughly 160,000 clones in the sample, roughly 75% were seen once. This entry belongs to a study of cytomegalovirus exposure and HLA in healthy donors. General study findings and limits: As immune exposure information, only CMV serostatus was available.

The receptor was derived from a female donor in good health and CMV-seronegative. The chain combines TRBV7-9 with TRBJ2-7; 13 nucleotides align to TRBD2. The sequenced material came from PBMCs. CDR3 region: CASSPWTSGSYEQYF. The DNA for the CDR3 is TGTGCCAGCAGCCCTTGGACTAGCGGGAGCTACGAGCAGTACTTC.